The 24 T cell receptor beta chains presented below share a single source sample, sequenced in a study of shared clonotypes between healthy human individuals (dated by TCRdb to 2019 to 2021). Library prep was done by the immunoSEQ multiplex PCR assay. The table was pulled from immuneACCESS by TCRdb, which kept in-frame rearrangements only. Such tables lose some clones; where checked, under half of the loss comes from unresolved V genes, and the rest has no known cause. The sample data list around 1.1 million clones, and about four fifths of these were observed just once. The ten biggest clones cover 0.5% to 0.65% of the sample. The sample was memory CD4+ T cells from PBMCs. The sample's cell subset or site, from its label and the paper: CD45RA-negative fraction. The receptors come from a man aged 18 to 30 in good health. Some clones in this sample may be carry-over from other donors' samples.

In the case of this clone: The same CDR3 also results from other DNA sequences found in this sample. The chain couples TRBV5-1 to TRBJ2-7; D ambiguous. Between the trimmed V and J ends, which lost 0 bases and 4 bases, there was a span of 8 bases. The CDR3 covers 13 residues. Germline values: CDR1 SGHRS, CDR2 YFSETQ. The CDR3 nucleotides read TGCGCCAGCAGCTTGGGTCGGTCGTACGAGCAGTACTTC. Its protein is CASSLGRSYEQYF. Filled out from reference TRBV5-1 and TRBJ2-7, the complete variable domain reads KAGVTQTPRYLIKTRGQQVTLSCSPISGHRSVSWYQQTPGQGLQFLFEYFSETQRNKGNFPGRFSGRQFSNSRSEMNVSTLELGDSALYLCASSLGRSYEQYFGPGTRLTVT.

With regard to this clone: One base separates it from a far larger clone, so it is likely a read error. The chain has TRBV4-1 and TRBJ2-7, with D perhaps assigned TRBD1 or TRBD2 (5 bases each). V was pared by 1 base and J by 5 bases, with 12 bases between. CDR1 is MGHRA, CDR2 YSYEKL, per germline. The CDR3 has 14 residues. CDR3 sequence: CASSQVGASHEQYF. The DNA of the CDR3 is TGCGCCAGCAGCCAAGTCGGGGCCTCTCACGAGCAGTACTTC.

A note on this clone: Other DNA sequences of this sample code for an identical CDR3. This chain uses TRBV19 with TRBJ1-1; D is unclear. The CDR3 length is 13 residues. Trimming removed 4 bases from V and 1 base from J, with 7 bases in between. The germline V gene has CDR1 LNHDA and CDR2 SQIVND (reference sequence). The CDR3 is CASSTQGNTEAFF. CDR3 sequence (DNA): TGTGCCAGTAGTACCCAAGGGAACACTGAAGCTTTCTTT.

Regarding this clone: The sample holds other DNA sequences that translate to the same CDR3. The genes are TRBV27 and TRBJ2-1; D gene ambiguous. The CDR3 spans 11 residues. The germline V gene has CDR1 MNHEY and CDR2 SMNVEV (reference sequence). The V end was cut by 9 bases, the J end by 3 bases, with 6 bases between. This CDR3 is CASRNYNEQFF. The CDR3 DNA reads as TGTGCCAGTAGAAACTACAATGAGCAGTTCTTC.

This clone was seen only a few times. J is TRBJ2-1 and V is TRBV30, with 8 nucleotides matching TRBD2. The CDR3 runs 16 residues. The V segment lost 0 bases and the J segment 9 bases; nucleotides outside the gene matches: 13. Germline V CDR1 and CDR2: GTSNPN, SVGIG (reference sequence). Written as DNA, the CDR3 is TGTGCCTGGAGTGTCGAGGGCGGGAGGATTGTCTTTGAGCAGTTCTTC. The encoded protein is CAWSVEGGRIVFEQFF. Full variable domain (missing parts from reference TRBV30 and TRBJ2-1): SQTIHQWPATLVQPVGSPLSLECTVEGTSNPNLYWYRQAAGRGLQLLFYSVGIGQISSEVPQNLSASRPQDRQFILSSKKLLLSDSGFYLCAWSVEGGRIVFEQFFGPGTRLTVL.

V gene TRBV4-1 combines with J gene TRBJ2-7, with unresolved D. The ends were cut back, 4 bases at V and 0 bases at J, with 22 bases in the middle. Germline V gene sequence: CDR1 MGHRA, CDR2 YSYEKL. The CDR3 loop spans 18 amino acids. CDR3 sequence reads: CASSLGPSTGRGSYEQYF. CDR3 sequence (DNA): TGCGCCAGCAGCCTGGGCCCCAGTACGGGCCGTGGCTCCTACGAGCAGTACTTC.

The rearrangement joins TRBV5-1 to TRBJ2-6, with D maybe TRBD1 (6 bases). Germline V CDR1 and CDR2: SGHRS, YFSETQ. The CDR3 loop spans 17 amino acids. V lost 7 bases, J lost 0 bases, and 17 bases lay in between. CDR3 loop: CASRVGDINSGANVLTF. Written as DNA, the CDR3 is TGCGCCAGCCGGGTTGGGGACATAAACTCTGGGGCCAACGTCCTGACTTTC.

The chain recombines TRBV5-1 with TRBJ1-5; 7 positions match TRBD1. The trim removed 4 bases at V and 4 bases at J, leaving 5 bases unmatched. This CDR3 contains 14 residues. Looked up from germline, CDR1 is SGHRS and CDR2 is YFSETQ. Here the CDR3 reads CASSPQGTNQPQHF. The CDR3 coding sequence is TGCGCCAGCAGCCCACAGGGGACAAATCAGCCCCAGCATTTT. Using reference TRBV5-1 and TRBJ1-5 for the parts outside the CDR3, the full variable domain is KAGVTQTPRYLIKTRGQQVTLSCSPISGHRSVSWYQQTPGQGLQFLFEYFSETQRNKGNFPGRFSGRQFSNSRSEMNVSTLELGDSALYLCASSPQGTNQPQHFGDGTRLSIL.

The sample holds a few counts of this clone. The chain is built from TRBV28 and TRBJ2-5, with 11 bases identical to TRBD2. The germline CDR1 and CDR2 sequences are MDHEN and SYDVKM. V lost 5 bases, J lost 1 base, and 12 bases stayed unmatched. The CDR3 spans 18 residues. The CDR3 here is CASSQGLAAITLQETQYF. DNA for the CDR3: TGTGCCAGCAGTCAGGGACTAGCGGCAATTACTCTCCAAGAGACCCAGTACTTC.

The chain combines TRBV19 with TRBJ2-1; D gene uncertain. The germline gives CDR1 LNHDA, CDR2 SQIVND (reference sequence). V gave up 0 bases and J gave up 4 bases, with 4 bases separating them. CDR3 length equals 13 residues. CDR3 sequence (DNA): TGTGCCAGTAGTATAGAGAGATACAATGAGCAGTTCTTC. It codes for CASSIERYNEQFF.

In this sample, this clone turned up many times. The chain uses TRBV29-1 and TRBJ2-7; D is possibly TRBD2 (6 bases). V was clipped by 4 bases and J by 7 bases, with 14 bases between them. The CDR3 is 12 amino acids. Germline loops: CDR1 SQVTM, CDR2 ANQGSEA. The CDR3 bases are TGCAGCGTTGTAGTACCGACTAGTGAGCAGTACTTC. It specifies CSVVVPTSEQYF.

The chain employs TRBV7-9 and TRBJ2-6; D unclear. CDR3 length equals 14 residues. The germline gives CDR1 SEHNR, CDR2 FQNEAQ (reference sequence). Deletions cut 5 bases from V and 0 bases from J, with 5 bases between. The CDR3 DNA follows: TGTGCCAGCAGCCTAAACTCTGGGGCCAACGTCCTGACTTTC. Its protein is CASSLNSGANVLTF.

Of note for this clone: Since a much larger clone is just one base distant, this may be a read error. This chain uses TRBV7-6 with TRBJ2-7; D call uncertain. The germline gives CDR1 SGHVS, CDR2 FNYEAQ. This CDR3 has 15 residues. V lost 6 bases to trimming and J lost 2 bases, with 17 bases between them. CDR3 nucleotides: TGTGCCAGCAGTTTCCTCCGCTACTCACCCTACGAGCAGTACTTC. Its translation is CASSFLRYSPYEQYF. Full variable domain (remainder filled in from reference TRBV7-6 and TRBJ2-7): GAGVSQSPRYKVTKRGQDVALRCDPISGHVSLYWYRQALGQGPEFLTYFNYEAQQDKSGLPNDRFSAERPEGSISTLTIQRTEQRDSAMYRCASSFLRYSPYEQYFGPGTRLTVT.

This chain joins TRBV6-5 and TRBJ2-7, with D perhaps matching TRBD2 (5 bases). V shed 7 bases and J shed 0 bases, with 16 bases lying between them. CDR3 length equals 15 residues. Germline CDR1 MNHEY, CDR2 SVGAGI. The CDR3 loop is CASTRHGGSSYEQYF. CDR3 nucleotides: TGTGCCAGCACCCGCCACGGAGGAAGCTCCTACGAGCAGTACTTC.

The CDR3: CASSYSWGQRDTEAFF. Here the CDR3 DNA reads TGTGCCAGCAGTTACTCCTGGGGGCAGCGTGACACTGAAGCTTTCTTT. The rearrangement links TRBV6-5 to TRBJ1-1; a weak D match, TRBD1 (6 bases). The V end lost 0 bases, the J end lost 3 bases, and 14 bases lay between the germline ends. The CDR3 runs 16 residues. The germline gives CDR1 MNHEY, CDR2 SVGAGI.

V is TRBV15 and J is TRBJ2-7; 13 bases are a match to TRBD2. The germline CDR1 and CDR2 sequences are LNHNV and YYDKDF (reference sequence). With 0 bases clipped from V and 4 bases from J, the junction kept 3 bases outside the gene matches. The CDR3 is made up of 16 amino acids. The CDR3 reads CATSRDGLAGVYEQYF. The CDR3 nucleotides read TGTGCCACCAGCAGAGATGGACTAGCGGGGGTATACGAGCAGTACTTC.

The chain carries TRBV4-2 and TRBJ2-5; D may be TRBD1 or TRBD2 (5 bases each). Germline CDR1 and CDR2: LGHNA and YNFKEQ. This CDR3 spans 15 amino acids. The germline V and J ends were trimmed by 0 bases and 0 bases, with 8 bases remaining between them. The CDR3 loop is CASSQDWDDQETQYF. CDR3 nucleotide sequence: TGTGCCAGCAGCCAAGATTGGGACGACCAAGAGACCCAGTACTTC.

CDR3 sequence: CAWSVLGRGIYNEQFF. CDR3 coding DNA: TGTGCCTGGAGTGTACTCGGGAGGGGGATATACAATGAGCAGTTCTTC. The chain is built from TRBV30 and TRBJ2-1, with TRBD2 identical over 8 bases. V lost 0 bases, J lost 4 bases, and 8 bases stayed unmatched. Germline V gene lookup returns CDR1 GTSNPN and CDR2 SVGIG (reference sequence). This CDR3 comprises 16 residues.

This rearrangement joins TRBV6-1 to TRBJ2-5, with unresolved D. The V end was cut by 7 bases, the J end by 5 bases, with 20 bases between. The CDR3 has 15 amino acids. Germline V gives CDR1 MNHNS, CDR2 SASEGT. The CDR3 spells CASTPGVSPVETQYF. Here the CDR3 DNA reads TGTGCCAGCACCCCCGGAGTGTCTCCCGTGGAGACCCAGTACTTC.

This clone has only a few counts. The rearrangement joins TRBV5-1 to TRBJ2-3; D is undetermined. Trimming cost V 4 bases and J 0 bases, with 9 bases left between them. Germline loops: CDR1 SGHRS, CDR2 YFSETQ. The length of the CDR3 is 14 residues. CDR3 nucleotide sequence: TGCGCCAGCAGCGACCATACTAGCACAGATACGCAGTATTTT. This codes for CASSDHTSTDTQYF.

This clone has ten or more counts. The chain joins TRBV28 to TRBJ1-4, with D possibly TRBD1 on 6 matching bases. Trimming removed 7 bases at V and 6 bases at J, with 18 bases between. The CDR3 extends over 15 amino acids. The V gene's germline CDR1 is MDHEN and CDR2 SYDVKM. CDR3 sequence: CASKGGAAEYEKLFF. In DNA form, the CDR3 reads TGTGCCAGCAAAGGGGGGGCGGCCGAGTATGAAAAACTGTTTTTT.

A single count supports this clone. The J gene is TRBJ2-5, the V gene TRBV7-3, with D possibly being TRBD2 (5 bases). Trimming shortened V by 5 bases and J by 2 bases, and 18 bases separated the two germline ends. Per the germline V gene, CDR1 is SGHTA and CDR2 is FQGTGA. This CDR3 region has 16 residues. This CDR3 is CASSPHRSGPQETQYF. CDR3 DNA: TGTGCCAGCAGCCCACATAGAAGCGGACCGCAAGAGACCCAGTACTTC. The whole variable domain, filled in from reference TRBV7-3 and TRBJ2-5, reads GAGVSQTPSNKVTEKGKYVELRCDPISGHTALYWYRQSLGQGPEFLIYFQGTGAADDSGLPNDRFFAVRPEGSVSTLKIQRTERGDSAVYLCASSPHRSGPQETQYFGPGTRLLVL.

V usage is TRBV9 and J usage is TRBJ2-7; D may match TRBD1 or TRBD2 (5 bases each). Looked up from germline, CDR1 is SGDLS and CDR2 is YYNGEE. The length of the CDR3 is 15 residues. Trimming cost V 2 bases and J 7 bases, with 19 bases left between them. The CDR3 coding sequence is TGTGCCAGCAGCGTCCGGGGCCGACCGGTAGGGGAGCAGTACTTC. Translated: CASSVRGRPVGEQYF.

This clone was recorded at least ten times. The rearrangement links TRBV10-1 to TRBJ2-1; 7 bases fit TRBD2. V trimming: 6 bases; J trimming: 7 bases; junction bases outside the gene matches: 3. The CDR3 covers 12 residues. CDR1 is WNHNN, CDR2 SYGVQD, per germline (reference sequence). The CDR3: CASSLAENEQFF. DNA of the CDR3: TGCGCCAGCAGCCTAGCGGAGAATGAGCAGTTCTTC.